The clone carrying this TCR beta chain has just one count. Its antigen is not known. These data come from a study of T cell responses to AZD1222 COVID-19 vaccine. This table comes from immunoSEQ multiplex PCR, and its TCRdb copy is limited to in-frame clones, with some not included. This sample has 95,000 to 150,000 clones, with roughly 88% found just once. Trimming stripped 1 base from V and 7 bases from J, with 7 bases between. Looked up from germline, CDR1 is SGHVS and CDR2 is FQNEAQ. The CDR3 is made up of 12 amino acids. Findings and caveats of the study: Just 5 to 7 AZD1222 recipients were seropositive at baseline. The donor cohort was predominantly white British with a female majority, and clonal diversity may have been underestimated. Spike as a whole was targeted by vaccine-associated CD4 TCRs, dominant at 160-218 and 743-854.

The rearrangement uses TRBV7-8 and TRBJ1-1, with D hard to call. Source: peripheral blood, taken on day 0 of AZD1222 vaccination. This receptor was identified in an adult in good health. CDR3 amino acids: CASSLVWSEAFF. The DNA of the CDR3 is TGTGCCAGCAGCTTAGTATGGAGTGAAGCTTTCTTT.